Shown below are 2 T cell receptor beta chains from a single sample sequenced in a study of cytomegalovirus exposure and HLA in healthy donors. The protocol was immunoSEQ multiplex PCR, while the TCRdb copy is restricted to in-frame clones and leaves out a portion. Counted here are about 82,000 clones, 93% occurring once; the ten biggest clones make up 0.65% to 0.7%. The specimen sequenced was PBMCs. Receptors originate from a man younger than 35 in good health and CMV-seronegative.

The rearrangement joins TRBV7-2 to TRBJ1-1; the match to TRBD1 covers 12 bases. This CDR3 comprises 13 residues. Germline lookup yields CDR1 SGHTA and CDR2 FQGNSA. V gave up 8 bases and J gave up 5 bases; unmatched junction bases: 3. The CDR3 is CASLGQGATEAFF. The CDR3 nucleotides read TGTGCCAGCCTGGGACAGGGGGCAACTGAAGCTTTCTTT.

Points on this clone: In the same sample, other DNA sequences code for this CDR3. This chain connects TRBV6-6 to TRBJ1-4, with 8 bases that match TRBD1. Germline assignment: CDR1 MNHNY and CDR2 SVGAGI (reference sequence). The CDR3 totals 13 residues. Losses at the gene ends were 2 bases for V and 7 bases for J; bases not matched to a gene: 0. The CDR3 sequence: CASSYGTGEKLFF. DNA for the CDR3: TGTGCCAGCAGTTACGGGACAGGTGAAAAACTGTTTTTT.